The 32 T cell receptor beta chains in this list originate from one sample, sequenced in a study of blood T cell repertoires in COVID-19. Assay used: immunoSEQ multiplex PCR; TCRdb lists only in-frame clones, some missing. The data contain 200,000 to 300,000 clones, around 79% of them singletons. Sequences were obtained from peripheral blood. The receptors come from a woman of 80 years or more with acute or convalescent COVID-19.

The CDR3 DNA sequence: TGTGCCACCAGTGAGGGACAGGGGGATGGCTACACCTTC. Residues: CATSEGQGDGYTF. The J gene is TRBJ1-2, the V gene TRBV24-1, with 11 bases fitting TRBD1. The CDR3 covers 13 residues. CDR1 and CDR2 from the germline V gene are KGHDR and SFDVKD. The trim removed 4 bases at V and 6 bases at J, leaving 0 bases unmatched.

This clone was picked up a small number of times. The rearrangement links TRBV5-4 to TRBJ2-1; 13 bases are shared with TRBD2. After removal of 4 bases from V and 7 bases from J, the junction contained 11 bases not matched to a gene. This CDR3 is 17 amino acids long. Germline values: CDR1 SGHNT, CDR2 YYREEE (reference sequence). DNA for the CDR3: TGTGCCAGCAGCCCACCCACTAGCGGGAGGGCCTGGAATGAGCAGTTCTTC. It specifies CASSPPTSGRAWNEQFF.

The CDR3 bases are TGTGCCAGCAGCCAAGCCGTCCTAGCGGGGACCGAGCAGTACTTC. It translates to CASSQAVLAGTEQYF. The chain uses TRBV3-1 (or the pseudogene TRBV3-2) and TRBJ2-7; 9 bases line up with TRBD2. Germline V lookup: CDR1 LGHDT, CDR2 YNNKEL (reference sequence). CDR3 length equals 15 residues. V gave up 1 base and J gave up 6 bases; unmatched junction bases: 7.

A single count supports this clone. CDR3 coding DNA: TGTGCCAGCAGCCCCCCGGGACTAGCGGAGACCGGGGAGCTGTTTTTT. Its protein product is CASSPPGLAETGELFF. J is TRBJ2-2 and V is TRBV7-9, with TRBD2 matching over 11 bases. V shed 5 bases and J 5 bases; nucleotides not matched to a gene: 7. CDR1 is SEHNR and CDR2 is FQNEAQ in the germline V gene (reference sequence). This CDR3 has 16 amino acids.

The V call is TRBV6-5, the J call TRBJ1-2; the D is unclear. Trimming took off 5 bases at V and 4 bases at J, with 17 bases between the two ends. The CDR3 runs 15 residues. Germline CDR1 reads MNHEY; CDR2 reads SVGAGI. The CDR3: CASSPPESTGYGYTF. For the CDR3, the DNA is TGTGCCAGCAGTCCCCCGGAGTCCACGGGCTATGGCTACACCTTC.

V and J are TRBV18 and TRBJ1-1, with 7 bases lining up with TRBD1. The CDR3 sequence is 15 residues long. Losses at the gene ends were 3 bases for V and 1 base for J; bases not matched to a gene: 5. Looked up from germline, CDR1 is KGHSH and CDR2 is LQKENI. The CDR3 is CASSPRTGGNTEAFF. The DNA for the CDR3 is TGTGCCAGCTCACCGCGGACAGGCGGGAACACTGAAGCTTTCTTT.

The CDR3 bases are TGTGCCAGCAGCATACAAGCGGGACAGGGCTACAATGAGCAGTTCTTC. This codes for CASSIQAGQGYNEQFF. The chain is built from TRBV27 and TRBJ2-1; 9 bases fit TRBD1. Germline V gene lookup returns CDR1 MNHEY and CDR2 SMNVEV (reference sequence). Germline trimming cut 6 bases from V and 3 bases from J; bases unmatched to any gene: 9. The CDR3 runs to 16 residues.

This clone was seen only once. This sequence joins TRBV6-6 and TRBJ1-5, with D maybe TRBD1 (6 bases). This CDR3 has 14 amino acids. The germline V gene has CDR1 MNHNY and CDR2 SVGAGI (reference sequence). V shed 6 bases and J shed 6 bases, with 15 bases lying between them. The CDR3 DNA follows: TGTGCCAGCAGAGGGGGAACGATAGGTCAGCCCCAGCATTTT. It yields the protein CASRGGTIGQPQHF.

This chain connects TRBV7-2 to TRBJ1-6; D is ambiguous. This CDR3 comprises 15 residues. Trimming shortened V by 5 bases and J by 0 bases, and 8 bases separated the two germline ends. Germline CDR1 and CDR2: SGHTA and FQGNSA. DNA for the CDR3: TGTGCCAGCAGCAGGGAGAGCTCCTATAATTCACCCCTCCACTTT. Translated: CASSRESSYNSPLHF. The full variable domain, in which reference TRBV7-2 and TRBJ1-6 provide the parts outside the CDR3, is GAGVSQSPSNKVTEKGKDVELRCDPISGHTALYWYRQSLGQGLEFLIYFQGNSAPDKSGLPSDRFSAERTGGSVSTLTIQRTQQEDSAVYLCASSRESSYNSPLHFGNGTRLTVT.

This chain links TRBV4-1 with TRBJ2-7; 9 bases map to TRBD1. This CDR3 region has 15 residues. Trimming at V came to 4 bases and at J to 2 bases, leaving 6 bases not matched to a gene. Germline V gene sequence: CDR1 MGHRA, CDR2 YSYEKL. The CDR3 spells CASSLDRGLAYEQYF. CDR3 nucleotides: TGCGCCAGCAGCCTCGACAGGGGGTTGGCCTACGAGCAGTACTTC.

CDR3 nucleotides: TGTGCCAGCTCACAAAAAAGGACAGGGAGTCCCCTCCACTTT. It specifies CASSQKRTGSPLHF. This chain links TRBV18 with TRBJ1-6, with 8 bases matching TRBD1. The CDR3 contains 14 residues. Germline values: CDR1 KGHSH, CDR2 LQKENI. The J segment lost 13 bases and the V segment lost 4 bases, leaving 9 bases of the junction unmatched.

The V gene is TRBV2, the J gene TRBJ1-2; no clear D. The V gene lost 4 bases and the J gene lost 5 bases, with 17 bases spanning the gap. The CDR3 consists of 15 residues. The V gene's germline CDR1 is SNHLY and CDR2 FYNNEI. The CDR3 nucleotides read TGTGCCAGCAGTGGTGTTAGGCGCGCGGGGTATGGCTACACCTTC. Translated, it gives CASSGVRRAGYGYTF. Full variable domain (missing parts from reference TRBV2 and TRBJ1-2): EPEVTQTPSHQVTQMGQEVILRCVPISNHLYFYWYRQILGQKVEFLVSFYNNEISEKSEIFDDQFSVERPDGSNFTLKIRSTKLEDSAMYFCASSGVRRAGYGYTFGSGTRLTVV.

The J gene is TRBJ2-5, the V gene TRBV12-3 or TRBV12-4; D is possibly TRBD1 (7 bases). CDR3 length: 12 amino acids. Trimming removed 10 bases from V and 9 bases from J, with 18 bases in between. The CDR3 DNA sequence: TGTGCCACCCTTGGAGGGGGCGAGTCCCAGTACTTC. This sequence encodes CATLGGGESQYF.

The chain employs TRBV2 and TRBJ2-5, with 8 nucleotides matching TRBD1. The CDR3 has 12 amino acids. Germline lookup yields CDR1 SNHLY and CDR2 FYNNEI. The V and J ends lost 4 bases and 6 bases, in that order; junction bases with no gene match: 1. CDR3 sequence: CASSGQGKTQYF. The CDR3 bases are TGTGCCAGCAGTGGACAGGGGAAGACCCAGTACTTC.

This clone turned up a few times. This chain uses TRBV7-9 with TRBJ2-7, with D tentatively TRBD2 (6 bases). CDR3 length equals 14 residues. Germline CDR1 SEHNR, CDR2 FQNEAQ (reference sequence). With 5 bases removed from V and 4 bases from J, the gap between germline ends came to 15 bases. The CDR3 coding sequence is TGTGCCAGCAGCCCGCGGGACCCCGCTTACGAGCAGTACTTC. The encoded protein is CASSPRDPAYEQYF.

The CDR3 sequence: CASAEAAVYQPQHF. The DNA of the CDR3 is TGTGCCAGCGCCGAGGCTGCAGTTTATCAGCCCCAGCATTTT. The chain joins TRBV6-5 to TRBJ1-5; D gene unclear. CDR1 and CDR2 from the germline V gene are MNHEY and SVGAGI. The CDR3 is 14 residues long. V was shortened by 8 bases and J by 5 bases, with 16 bases between the two germline ends.

The chain carries TRBV5-1 and TRBJ1-5; the match to TRBD1 covers 7 bases. Germline trimming cut 3 bases from V and 8 bases from J; bases unmatched to any gene: 8. This CDR3 comprises 14 residues. Germline lookup yields CDR1 SGHRS and CDR2 YFSETQ. The CDR3 region is CASSSQGIGEPQHF. In nucleotides, the CDR3 is TGCGCCAGCAGCTCACAGGGGATTGGGGAGCCCCAGCATTTT.

V and J are TRBV19 and TRBJ1-3; D gene unclear. The CDR3 has 14 amino acids. CDR1 and CDR2 from the germline V gene are LNHDA and SQIVND (reference sequence). V was shortened by 6 bases and J by 0 bases, with 9 bases between the two germline ends. Here the CDR3 reads CASRSGSSGNTIYF. The CDR3 nucleotides read TGTGCCAGTAGAAGCGGCAGCTCTGGAAACACCATATATTTT.

The chain uses TRBV11-2 and TRBJ1-4; TRBD1 aligns across 8 bases. Trimming took 3 bases from V and 5 from J; bases not matched to a gene: 2. Germline loops: CDR1 SGHAT, CDR2 FQNNGV. This CDR3 spans 14 amino acids. The CDR3 loop reads CASSLGDRNEKLFF. CDR3 nucleotide sequence: TGTGCCAGCAGCTTGGGGGACAGGAATGAAAAACTGTTTTTT.

The chain has TRBV3-1 (or the pseudogene TRBV3-2) and TRBJ2-7; 9 bases agree with TRBD2. Trimming removed 6 bases from V and 0 bases from J; junction bases left unmatched: 9. Germline V lookup: CDR1 LGHDT, CDR2 YNNKEL (reference sequence). The CDR3 extends over 16 amino acids. CDR3 amino acids: CASSTTSGGTSYEQYF. The CDR3 coding sequence is TGTGCCAGCAGTACGACTAGCGGTGGAACCTCCTACGAGCAGTACTTC.

The chain combines TRBV19 with TRBJ2-2, with a weak D call TRBD2 (5 bases). Germline V gene data show CDR1 as LNHDA and CDR2 as SQIVND (reference sequence). The CDR3 covers 13 residues. V was pared by 5 bases and J by 3 bases, with 7 bases between. This CDR3 reads CASSPDYTGELFF. The CDR3 DNA reads as TGTGCCAGTAGTCCGGACTACACCGGGGAGCTGTTTTTT.

The chain has TRBV5-5 and TRBJ1-2; D call uncertain. The germline V and J ends were trimmed by 0 bases and 8 bases, with 14 bases remaining between them. This CDR3 is 14 amino acids long. CDR1 and CDR2 (germline): SGHKS, YYEKEE (reference sequence). For the CDR3, the DNA is TGTGCCAGCAGCTTGGGAAGCCGTTTTTGGGGCTACACCTTC. This sequence encodes CASSLGSRFWGYTF.

This clone was picked up a small number of times. The chain couples TRBV18 to TRBJ1-1, with a tentative D call TRBD1 (5 bases). The germline V gene has CDR1 KGHSH and CDR2 LQKENI. The CDR3 extends over 14 amino acids. Trimming stripped 3 bases from V and 0 bases from J, with 8 bases between. The CDR3 loop is CASSPGLMNTEAFF. CDR3 nucleotides: TGTGCCAGCTCACCGGGACTTATGAACACTGAAGCTTTCTTT.

CDR3: CASSGAIGSTETQYF. The CDR3 bases are TGCGCCAGCAGCGGAGCGATCGGGAGTACGGAGACCCAGTACTTC. The chain is built from TRBV5-1 and TRBJ2-5; D is perhaps TRBD2 (6 bases). This CDR3 region has 15 residues. Germline loops: CDR1 SGHRS, CDR2 YFSETQ. Trimming removed 4 bases at V and 5 bases at J, with 18 bases between.

The rearrangement joins TRBV19 to TRBJ1-2; TRBD1 might be the D (6 bases). The germline gives CDR1 LNHDA, CDR2 SQIVND (reference sequence). The CDR3 spans 14 residues. The V end lost 6 bases, the J end lost 8 bases, and 19 bases lay between the germline ends. The chain's CDR3 is CASSRRAGGGGYTF. The CDR3 nucleotides are TGTGCCAGTAGCAGGAGGGCGGGGGGCGGCGGCTACACCTTC.

This chain joins TRBV29-1 and TRBJ2-2, with 7 positions matching TRBD1. The CDR3 is 14 residues long. V lost 6 bases and J lost 2; bases outside the gene matches: 6. Germline CDR1 is SQVTM and CDR2 is ANQGSEA. In DNA, the CDR3 is TGCAGCGTCCCCGGGACAGCCAACACCGGGGAGCTGTTTTTT. This sequence encodes CSVPGTANTGELFF.

This clone was detected only once. The rearrangement links TRBV30 to TRBJ2-7; D is ambiguous. Germline CDR1 reads GTSNPN; CDR2 reads SVGIG (reference sequence). The CDR3 totals 11 residues. Deletions cut 3 bases from V and 3 bases from J, with 6 bases between. The CDR3 nucleotides are TGTGCCTGGAGCCTAATCTACGAGCAGTACTTC. Translation: CAWSLIYEQYF.

This sequence joins TRBV5-4 and TRBJ2-5, with 7 positions matching TRBD1. Trimming took 0 bases from V and 4 from J; bases not matched to a gene: 6. This CDR3 is built from 15 residues. Germline V lookup: CDR1 SGHNT, CDR2 YYREEE (reference sequence). As DNA, the CDR3 is TGTGCCAGCAGCTTGGGACCCGACAGGGCAGAGACCCAGTACTTC. Its translation: CASSLGPDRAETQYF.

This clone appeared a single time. V usage is TRBV29-1 and J usage is TRBJ2-5; no clear D. Trimming stripped 6 bases from V and 0 bases from J, with 5 bases between. The V gene's germline CDR1 is SQVTM and CDR2 ANQGSEA. This CDR3 spans 11 amino acids. CDR3 coding DNA: TGCAGCGTAATATACCAAGAGACCCAGTACTTC. Its protein is CSVIYQETQYF.

This clone has a single count. The J gene is TRBJ1-5, the V gene TRBV3-1 (or the pseudogene TRBV3-2); 7 bases agree with TRBD1. This CDR3 is built from 16 residues. The junction had 5 bases not matched to a gene; V was cut back by 3 bases and J by 0 bases. Per germline, CDR1 LGHDT and CDR2 YNNKEL (reference sequence). CDR3 sequence reads: CASSQGQPYSNQPQHF. CDR3 coding DNA: TGTGCCAGCAGCCAGGGACAGCCTTATAGCAATCAGCCCCAGCATTTT.

The gene calls are TRBV30 and TRBJ2-3, with D hard to call. CDR1 GTSNPN and CDR2 SVGIG come from the germline V gene (reference sequence). V shed 0 bases and J shed 2 bases, with 6 bases lying between them. This CDR3 has 13 residues. Here the CDR3 reads CAWSVSYTDTQYF. DNA for the CDR3: TGTGCCTGGAGTGTGTCGTACACAGATACGCAGTATTTT.

The chain links TRBV7-8 to TRBJ1-2; 10 bases map to TRBD1. CDR1 is SGHVS and CDR2 is FQNEAQ in the germline V gene. CDR3 size: 16 residues. The trim removed 4 bases at V and 8 bases at J, leaving 13 bases unmatched. The CDR3 protein is CASSSIGGTGERGYTF. DNA of the CDR3: TGTGCCAGCAGCTCCATAGGCGGGACAGGGGAACGAGGCTACACCTTC. Full variable domain (rest looked up from reference TRBV7-8 and TRBJ1-2): GAGVSQSPRYKVAKRGQDVALRCDPISGHVSLFWYQQALGQGPEFLTYFQNEAQLDKSGLPSDRFFAERPEGSVSTLKIQRTQQEDSAVYLCASSSIGGTGERGYTFGSGTRLTVV.